One sample yielded the 16 T cell receptor beta chains listed below, sequenced in a study of Tregs in tolerant kidney transplant recipients. Method: immunoSEQ multiplex PCR; TCRdb's copy keeps in-frame clones and lacks some. The profile shows around 78,000 clones, 91% of them singletons. This specimen consisted of Tregs from blood, obtained before the transplant. The receptors originated from a human donor who received a combined kidney and bone marrow transplant.

The chain links TRBV2 to TRBJ2-5; the D gene is possibly TRBD2 (6 bases). This CDR3 comprises 13 residues. Germline V gives CDR1 SNHLY, CDR2 FYNNEI. V lost 3 bases to trimming and J lost 5 bases, with 10 bases between them. CDR3 in amino acids: CASSDWGEETQYF. CDR3 sequence (DNA): TGTGCCAGCAGTGATTGGGGGGAGGAGACCCAGTACTTC.

The chain employs TRBV9 and TRBJ2-7, with a possible D match to TRBD1 (5 bases). The ends were cut back, 0 bases at V and 4 bases at J, with 14 bases in the middle. Germline lookup yields CDR1 SGDLS and CDR2 YYNGEE. The CDR3 sequence is 15 residues long. The CDR3: CASSVGSGPPYEQYF. The CDR3 bases are TGTGCCAGCAGCGTAGGGTCAGGGCCCCCTTACGAGCAGTACTTC.

V gene TRBV6-5 combines with J gene TRBJ2-1; D remains unclear. Trimming pared 0 bases from V and 6 bases from J, leaving 9 bases between. The CDR3 is 14 residues long. Germline lookup yields CDR1 MNHEY and CDR2 SVGAGI. CDR3 in amino acids: CASSYSHEVNEQFF. The CDR3 DNA is TGTGCCAGCAGTTACTCGCACGAAGTCAATGAGCAGTTCTTC.

This chain links TRBV5-5 with TRBJ2-4, with D perhaps TRBD1 or TRBD2 (5 bases each). Germline V gives CDR1 SGHKS, CDR2 YYEKEE (reference sequence). The CDR3 runs 16 residues. Deletions cut 2 bases from V and 3 bases from J, with 15 bases between. The CDR3 spells CASSFSGTVVKNIQYF. The CDR3, as DNA: TGTGCCAGCAGCTTTTCCGGGACCGTAGTCAAAAACATTCAGTACTTC.

V usage is TRBV7-9 and J usage is TRBJ2-3; the D gene is possibly TRBD1 (6 bases). Germline V gene lookup returns CDR1 SEHNR and CDR2 FQNEAQ (reference sequence). The V gene lost 2 bases and the J gene lost 2 bases, with 11 bases spanning the gap. This CDR3 has 15 residues. Written as DNA, the CDR3 is TGTGCCAGCAGCTTATGGGGGCTAGCCACAGATACGCAGTATTTT. Its protein is CASSLWGLATDTQYF.

This clone was counted once. This chain connects TRBV5-5 to TRBJ2-3; 10 nucleotides line up with TRBD2. The V gene end was trimmed by 2 bases and the J gene end by 2 bases; junction bases not matched to a gene: 5. The germline gives CDR1 SGHKS, CDR2 YYEKEE (reference sequence). This CDR3 is built from 16 residues. Here the CDR3 reads CASSLIAGGATDTQYF. The CDR3 region has the DNA TGTGCCAGCAGCTTAATAGCGGGAGGAGCCACAGATACGCAGTATTTT. Filled out from reference TRBV5-5 and TRBJ2-3, the complete variable domain reads DAGVTQSPTHLIKTRGQQVTLRCSPISGHKSVSWYQQVLGQGPQFIFQYYEKEERGRGNFPDRFSARQFPNYSSELNVNALLLGDSALYLCASSLIAGGATDTQYFGPGTRLTVL.

Remarks on this clone: The identical CDR3 is also encoded by other nucleotide sequences in the sample. The chain employs TRBV7-3 and TRBJ2-6, with TRBD2 matching over 7 bases. The CDR3 is 13 residues long. J was trimmed by 7 bases and V by 7 bases; bases with no gene match: 4. Germline V gives CDR1 SGHTA, CDR2 FQGTGA. Here the CDR3 DNA reads TGTGCCAGCACCCCGGGGGGAGCCAACGTCCTGACTTTC. It yields the protein CASTPGGANVLTF.

The chain is built from TRBV28 and TRBJ2-7; a weak D match, TRBD2 (6 bases). The CDR3 is 15 amino acids. V was clipped by 3 bases and J by 1 base, with 13 bases between them. Germline V lookup: CDR1 MDHEN, CDR2 SYDVKM. The CDR3 nucleotides read TGTGCCAGCAGTTTCCCCCAGGCGGGGTCCTACGAGCAGTACTTC. Encoded protein: CASSFPQAGSYEQYF.

The J gene is TRBJ2-2, the V gene TRBV2; the match to TRBD2 covers 11 bases. The germline V gene encodes CDR1 SNHLY and CDR2 FYNNEI. CDR3 size: 15 residues. V trimming: 8 bases; J trimming: 6 bases; junction bases outside the gene matches: 8. CDR3 sequence: CASSRPGLAAGELFF. The CDR3, as DNA: TGTGCCAGCTCGCGCCCGGGACTAGCGGCCGGGGAGCTGTTTTTT.

V gene TRBV6-5 combines with J gene TRBJ2-1, with no clear D. Trimming stripped 3 bases from V and 8 bases from J, with 5 bases between. This CDR3 is 11 amino acids long. Per the germline V gene, CDR1 is MNHEY and CDR2 is SVGAGI. CDR3 DNA: TGTGCCAGCAGTTATTTCGATGAGCAGTTCTTC. As protein: CASSYFDEQFF.

The chain carries TRBV6-1 and TRBJ2-7, with D maybe TRBD1 (6 bases). The CDR3 has 14 residues. V lost 7 bases, J lost 0 bases, and 13 bases lay in between. Germline lookup yields CDR1 MNHNS and CDR2 SASEGT. In nucleotides, the CDR3 is TGTGCCAGCATCAGGGGCCAGATCTCCTACGAGCAGTACTTC. This encodes CASIRGQISYEQYF.

The gene calls are TRBV2 and TRBJ2-7; TRBD1 matches at 8 bases. V lost 6 bases, J lost 6 bases, and 4 bases stayed unmatched. The CDR3 is 12 residues long. Germline V CDR1 and CDR2: SNHLY, FYNNEI. CDR3 sequence (DNA): TGTGCCAGCAGGATAACAGGGGGCGAGCAGTACTTC. Protein sequence: CASRITGGEQYF.

The chain links TRBV4-2 to TRBJ2-3; 11 bases are a match to TRBD2. Germline V CDR1 and CDR2: LGHNA, YNFKEQ. CDR3 length: 14 amino acids. V shed 4 bases, J shed 3 bases, and the junction held 0 bases outside the gene matches. CDR3 DNA: TGTGCCAGCAGCCGGACTAGCGGGACAGATACGCAGTATTTT. This translates into CASSRTSGTDTQYF.

V is TRBV6-1 and J is TRBJ2-7; D is undetermined. The V and J ends lost 3 bases and 0 bases respectively, with 6 bases between them. The CDR3 extends over 13 amino acids. Germline V gives CDR1 MNHNS, CDR2 SASEGT. The CDR3 coding sequence is TGTGCCAGCAGTGACAGGCCCTCCTACGAGCAGTACTTC. It specifies CASSDRPSYEQYF.

The V and J genes are TRBV28 and TRBJ1-4; 7 positions match TRBD1. The V gene's germline CDR1 is MDHEN and CDR2 SYDVKM. V gave up 2 bases and J gave up 7 bases; unmatched junction bases: 7. The CDR3 covers 15 residues. The DNA of the CDR3 is TGTGCCAGCAGTTTACAGGGCGCAGGGGGTGAAAAACTGTTTTTT. Amino acids: CASSLQGAGGEKLFF.

The CDR3 DNA reads as TGTGCCAGCAGGATGGGACAGGACACCTACGAGCAGTACTTC. This encodes CASRMGQDTYEQYF. This chain uses TRBV7-6 with TRBJ2-7; 8 positions agree with TRBD1. Germline trimming cut 6 bases from V and 2 bases from J; bases unmatched to any gene: 6. Germline V gene lookup returns CDR1 SGHVS and CDR2 FNYEAQ. There are 14 residues in the CDR3.